This record looks at one T cell receptor beta chain sequence and its context. This entry belongs to a study of blood T cell repertoires in COVID-19. Study-level information: Some COVID-19 samples were acute and others convalescent; all came from the United States, Italy and Spain. In each case, the material was cDNA or gDNA derived from T cells, B-cell-depleted T cells, or PBMCs.

Original methodology: Estimated nucleated cell counts came from reference gene primer amplification. The method was immunoSEQ multiplex PCR; TCRdb's version includes in-frame clones alone and lacks a portion of them. The DNA was the basis for D and trimming; V, J and clone size are from that table. The sample carries around 13,000 clones, 90% recorded once. CDR1 is SGHTA and CDR2 is FQGNSA in the germline V gene. J was trimmed by 4 bases and V by 1 base; bases with no gene match: 11. The CDR3 totals 18 residues. The receptor was isolated from a human donor in a cohort sampled during active COVID-19. The rearrangement uses TRBV7-2 and TRBJ2-2; 8 nucleotides align to TRBD1. Sequencing used peripheral blood. CDR3 in amino acids: CASSLGRGRVGGTGELFF. In DNA, the CDR3 is TGTGCCAGCAGCTTAGGCAGGGGGCGAGTAGGTGGCACCGGGGAGCTGTTTTTT.